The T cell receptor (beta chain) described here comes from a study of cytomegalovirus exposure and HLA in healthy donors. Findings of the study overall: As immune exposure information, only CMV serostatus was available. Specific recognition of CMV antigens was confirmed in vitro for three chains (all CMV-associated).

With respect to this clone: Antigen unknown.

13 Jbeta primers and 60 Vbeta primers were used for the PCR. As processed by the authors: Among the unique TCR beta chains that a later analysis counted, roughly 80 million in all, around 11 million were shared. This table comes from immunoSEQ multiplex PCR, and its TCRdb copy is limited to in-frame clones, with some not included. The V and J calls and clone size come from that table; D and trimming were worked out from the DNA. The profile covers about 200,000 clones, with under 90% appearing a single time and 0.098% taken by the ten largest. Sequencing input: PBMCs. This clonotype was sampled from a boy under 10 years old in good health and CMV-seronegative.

The CDR3 DNA sequence: TGTGCCAGCAGCCCCCTTGACTACGCCGAGGGCTCTGGCTACACCTTC. It codes for CASSPLDYAEGSGYTF. The chain uses TRBV9 and TRBJ1-2; no clear D. The V end lost 4 bases, the J end lost 7 bases, and 23 bases lay between the germline ends. The CDR3 has 16 amino acids. CDR1 is SGDLS, CDR2 YYNGEE, per germline.